The clone carrying this T cell receptor beta chain has a single count. This CDR3 is also generated by other DNA sequences in the sample. The data stem from a study of blood T cell repertoires in COVID-19. About the research overall: The study drew acute and convalescent COVID-19 samples from the United States, Italy and Spain.

Per germline, CDR1 LNHDA and CDR2 SQIVND (reference sequence). CDR3 length equals 16 residues. V shed 0 bases and J 4 bases; nucleotides not matched to a gene: 6. Assignments of participants to cohorts depended upon their own reported clinical history. Recovered Cohort 3 donors showed two negative PCRs, clearance, or symptom resolution. As processed by the authors: Estimation of nucleated cell counts was performed using reference gene primer amplification. Measured with immunoSEQ multiplex PCR; TCRdb has only the in-frame clones, and not every one. Clonal size and the V and J genes are those of that table, whereas D and trimming came from the DNA. The sample consists of 380,000 or so clones, 80% to 90% of them appearing once.

This clonotype was obtained from a man between 25 and 39 years old who had recovered from COVID-19. Sequenced: PBMCs or T cells enriched from blood (not recorded which). The chain carries TRBV19 and TRBJ1-5; 7 bases are shared with TRBD1. The CDR3 region has the DNA TGTGCCAGTAGTATAGAAAGGGGGCTGGGGAATCAGCCCCAGCATTTT. Translating it yields CASSIERGLGNQPQHF. Using reference TRBV19 and TRBJ1-5 for the parts outside the CDR3, the full variable domain is DGGITQSPKYLFRKEGQNVTLSCEQNLNHDAMYWYRQDPGQGLRLIYYSQIVNDFQKGDIAEGYSVSREKKESFPLTVTSAQKNPTAFYLCASSIERGLGNQPQHFGDGTRLSIL.